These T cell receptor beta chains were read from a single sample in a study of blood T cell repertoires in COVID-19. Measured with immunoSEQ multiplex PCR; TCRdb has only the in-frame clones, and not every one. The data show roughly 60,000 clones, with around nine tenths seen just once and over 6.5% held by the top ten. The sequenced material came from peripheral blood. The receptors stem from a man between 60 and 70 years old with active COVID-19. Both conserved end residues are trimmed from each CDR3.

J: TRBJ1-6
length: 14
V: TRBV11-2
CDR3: ASSIPWSKDNSPLH

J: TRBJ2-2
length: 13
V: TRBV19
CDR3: ASSIVETGGGELF

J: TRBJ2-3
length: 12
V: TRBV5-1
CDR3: ASSSHYRTDTQY

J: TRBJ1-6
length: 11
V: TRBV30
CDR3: AAGDRGRSPLH

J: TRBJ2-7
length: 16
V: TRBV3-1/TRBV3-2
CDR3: ASSHFYRRTSGSYEQY

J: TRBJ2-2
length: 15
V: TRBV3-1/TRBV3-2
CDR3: AGSQTSGRFDTGELF

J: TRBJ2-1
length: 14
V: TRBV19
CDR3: ATNPLLSGTHNEQF

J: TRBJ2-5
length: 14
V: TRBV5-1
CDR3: ASSLAGLAGQETQY

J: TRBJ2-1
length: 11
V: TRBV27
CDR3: ASSPDRVNEQF

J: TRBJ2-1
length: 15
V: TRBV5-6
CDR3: ASSPITSASSYNEQF

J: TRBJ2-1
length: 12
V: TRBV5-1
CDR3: ASSAITGHNEQF

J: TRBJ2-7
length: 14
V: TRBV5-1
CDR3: ASSLGTSGISYEQY

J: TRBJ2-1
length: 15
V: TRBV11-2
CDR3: VSSLGTSGRLYNEQF

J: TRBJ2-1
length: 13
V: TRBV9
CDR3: ASSVEGLAYNEQF

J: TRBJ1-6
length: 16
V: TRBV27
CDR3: ASSLSRLRGHRGSPLH

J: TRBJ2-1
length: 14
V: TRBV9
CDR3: ASSSRGTLNDNEQF

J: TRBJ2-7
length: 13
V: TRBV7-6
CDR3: ASSIGLAGVGEQY

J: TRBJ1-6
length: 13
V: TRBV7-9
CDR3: ASSWGQQINSPLH

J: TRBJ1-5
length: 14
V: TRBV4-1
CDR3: ASSSGLRGPNQPQH

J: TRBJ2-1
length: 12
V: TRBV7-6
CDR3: ASSLSPSSNEQF

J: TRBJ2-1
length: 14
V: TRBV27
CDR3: ASSLWAASSYNEQF

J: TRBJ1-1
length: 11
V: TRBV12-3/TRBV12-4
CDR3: ASSLEQNTEAF

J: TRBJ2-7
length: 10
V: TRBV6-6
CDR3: ASSYSRVEQY

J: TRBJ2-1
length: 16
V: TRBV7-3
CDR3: ASSFGATLAGEHNEQF

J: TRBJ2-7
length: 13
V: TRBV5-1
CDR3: ASSPRQGTSYEQY

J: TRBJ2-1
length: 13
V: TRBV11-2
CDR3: ASSLTSGSGNEQF

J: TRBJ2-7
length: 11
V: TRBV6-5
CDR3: ASSTKREGEQY

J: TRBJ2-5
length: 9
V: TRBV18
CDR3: ASLSGETQY

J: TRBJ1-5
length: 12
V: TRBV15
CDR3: ATSRPGGNQPQH

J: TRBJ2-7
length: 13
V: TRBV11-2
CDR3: ASSFLRDRSYEQY

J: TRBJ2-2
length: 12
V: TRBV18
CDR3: ASSRGQNTGELF

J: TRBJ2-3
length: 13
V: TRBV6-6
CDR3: ASSGPSGSLDTQY

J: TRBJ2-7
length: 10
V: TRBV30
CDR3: AWSVRGDEQY